This TCR beta chain appears in the sequencing data of a study of blood T cell repertoires in COVID-19. Study at large: Sample material is recorded as cDNA or gDNA derived from T cells, B-cell-depleted T cells, or PBMCs.

Sequencing was performed with immunoSEQ multiplex PCR; in TCRdb, only in-frame clones are kept and a portion is missing. The data contain some 220,000 clones, about 88% of them singletons. Germline CDR1 reads SGHTS; CDR2 reads YDEGEE. There are 16 residues in the CDR3. Trimming cost V 7 bases and J 2 bases; bases outside gene matches: 13. Recovery meant two consecutive negative NP/OP PCR tests, professional clearance, or resolved symptoms. The sequence was collected from a woman younger than 45 who had recovered from COVID-19. Sequences were obtained from PBMCs or T cells enriched from blood (not recorded which). The J gene is TRBJ2-7, the V gene TRBV5-8; 9 bases fit TRBD1. The CDR3 region is CASVKDRGGLTYEQYF. DNA of the CDR3: TGTGCCAGCGTGAAGGACAGGGGTGGCCTAACCTACGAGCAGTACTTC.